The clone carrying this TCR beta chain was counted a few times. Its specificity is not known. The CDR3 sequence is 13 residues long. Trimming stripped 4 bases from V and 0 bases from J, with 7 bases between. Looked up from germline, CDR1 is KGHSH and CDR2 is LQKENI. These data belong to a study of beta chain features in type 1 diabetes. Across the study: Sorted cells from all samples, numbering approximately 110,000,000, were examined. Study results and caveats: Shorter TCRB CDR3s, moderately but significantly so, marked every one of the four CD4+ subsets in Type 1 diabetes patients. Whatever favoring of shorter templates PCR might show would apply equally to patients and controls.

Reverse transcribing all isolated RNA meant expressed TCRB transcripts were sequenced. Profiled with immunoSEQ multiplex PCR; TCRdb holds only in-frame clones, not every one. The sample shows some 160,000 clones, roughly 9% of them seen only once. Naive, central memory, regulatory and stem cell-like memory cells within the CD4+ compartment were sorted using CD45RO/CCR7/CD25/CD127/CD95/CD27. The rearrangement uses TRBV18 and TRBJ2-7; D uncertain. The sequence was collected from a woman aged 25 to 39 with type 1 diabetes. Sequenced sample: central memory CD4+ T cells from blood. CDR3 loop: CASSLADSYEQYF. The CDR3 DNA reads TGTGCCAGCTCACTTGCGGACTCCTACGAGCAGTACTTC.